The 30 T cell receptor beta chains below come from one sample, sequenced in a study of T cells in Graves' hyperthyroidism and ophthalmopathy. Using RNA transcripts as the source, TCR beta CDR3 regions were amplified. During a first-round RT-PCR of the TCR CDR3, the HTBI primer set was used. In TCRdb, the multiplex PCR reads were re-called with MiXCR into one record per CDR3 protein. This sample carries about 360,000 distinct CDR3 sequences, 25% of them seen once, and the ten largest clones take around 70%. The specimen was blood. The source of these receptors is a man aged 50 to 59 with Graves' hyperthyroidism.

The CDR3 nucleotides are TGTGCCAGCAGCTTAAAGCTGGACGAGCAGTACTTC. Translation: CASSLKLDEQYF. The chain couples TRBV7-9 to TRBJ2-7, with no clear D. V shed 2 bases and J shed 5 bases, with 7 bases lying between them. CDR1 is SEHNR, CDR2 FQNEAQ, per germline (reference sequence). The CDR3 loop spans 12 amino acids.

The chain recombines TRBV7-8 with TRBJ1-4; TRBD1 agrees at 8 bases. The V gene's germline CDR1 is SGHVS and CDR2 FQNEAQ. The CDR3 is made up of 15 amino acids. V trimming: 5 bases; J trimming: 6 bases; junction bases outside the gene matches: 8. For the CDR3, the DNA is TGTGCCAGCAGCCGACAGGGGACTGTGGATGAAAAACTGTTTTTT. Translated, it gives CASSRQGTVDEKLFF.

The V and J genes are TRBV7-9 and TRBJ2-3, with TRBD2 matching 11 bases. The V and J ends lost 5 bases and 3 bases, in that order; junction bases with no gene match: 10. CDR1 is SEHNR and CDR2 is FQNEAQ in the germline V gene (reference sequence). This CDR3 spans 17 amino acids. CDR3 protein: CASSPRSGRASTDTQYF. The CDR3 nucleotides read TGTGCCAGCAGCCCGCGTAGCGGGAGGGCCTCGACAGATACGCAGTATTTT.

The rearrangement links TRBV2 to TRBJ2-7; TRBD1 is a possible D gene (6 bases). Trimming removed 5 bases at V and 0 bases at J, with 29 bases between. Germline V lookup: CDR1 SNHLY, CDR2 FYNNEI. The CDR3 covers 20 residues. CDR3 residues: CASSLLDPPRGVLFSYEQYF. The CDR3 nucleotides read TGTGCCAGCAGTTTACTCGATCCGCCCAGGGGCGTTTTATTCTCCTACGAGCAGTACTTC.

The CDR3 DNA is TGTGCCAGCAGCTTGTGGACAGGGTCGTACGAGCAGTACTTC. It is translated as CASSLWTGSYEQYF. The V call is TRBV7-2, the J call TRBJ2-7; TRBD1 agrees at 8 bases. The J segment lost 4 bases and the V segment lost 3 bases, leaving 5 bases of the junction unmatched. This CDR3 has 14 residues. Germline V CDR1 and CDR2: SGHTA, FQGNSA.

The rearrangement joins TRBV24-1 to TRBJ2-5; 8 bases are shared with TRBD1. This CDR3 contains 17 residues. From germline, CDR1 is KGHDR and CDR2 SFDVKD. V dropped 4 bases and J dropped 5; count of bases not matched to a gene: 14. Here the CDR3 reads CATSEARGTGGGETQYF. CDR3 in DNA: TGTGCCACCAGTGAGGCGAGGGGGACAGGCGGAGGGGAGACCCAGTACTTC.

This clonotype was seen many times. The chain uses TRBV20-1 and TRBJ2-7; D is unclear. The V end was cut by 3 bases, the J end by 2 bases, with 14 bases between. Germline V lookup: CDR1 DFQATT, CDR2 SNEGSKA (reference sequence). This CDR3 spans 14 amino acids. In DNA, the CDR3 is TGCAGTGCTAGCTTTGGCGGACCAACCTACGAGCAGTACTTC. Amino acids: CSASFGGPTYEQYF.

The genes are TRBV28 and TRBJ2-7, with 10 bases aligning to TRBD1. Germline CDR1 is MDHEN and CDR2 is SYDVKM. Losses at the gene ends were 3 bases for V and 2 bases for J; bases not matched to a gene: 13. The CDR3 loop spans 18 amino acids. The CDR3 loop reads CASSFHSDRGPQPYEQYF. The CDR3 region has the DNA TGTGCCAGCAGTTTCCACTCCGACAGGGGGCCCCAACCCTACGAGCAGTACTTC.

J is TRBJ2-2 and V is TRBV7-3; weak D call: TRBD1 (6 bases). This CDR3 is built from 15 residues. The germline V gene encodes CDR1 SGHTA and CDR2 FQGTGA. The V and J ends lost 1 base and 1 base respectively, with 7 bases between them. CDR3 DNA sequence: TGTGCCAGCAGCTTAAACAGGGAGAACACCGGGGAGCTGTTTTTT. Translated: CASSLNRENTGELFF.

This sequence joins TRBV3-1 and TRBJ1-4, with D perhaps matching TRBD1 (5 bases). Germline-derived CDR1 and CDR2 are LGHDT and YNNKEL (reference sequence). The CDR3 is 14 residues long. V lost 4 bases to trimming and J lost 8 bases, with 14 bases between them. CDR3 protein: CASSLVLGREKLFF. CDR3 in DNA: TGTGCCAGCAGCCTCGTGCTGGGGCGGGAAAAACTGTTTTTT.

V and J are TRBV11-2 and TRBJ2-7; 8 nucleotides match TRBD1. The V segment lost 3 bases and the J segment 6 bases; nucleotides outside the gene matches: 1. Germline-derived CDR1 and CDR2 are SGHAT and FQNNGV. The CDR3 spans 12 residues. CDR3 in amino acids: CASSLDRVEQYF. The CDR3 DNA is TGTGCCAGCAGCTTGGACAGGGTCGAGCAGTACTTC.

The V and J genes are TRBV7-6 and TRBJ2-2; 8 positions agree with TRBD1. V dropped 5 bases and J dropped 4; count of bases not matched to a gene: 6. Germline values: CDR1 SGHVS, CDR2 FNYEAQ. The CDR3 spans 15 residues. The CDR3 here is CASSATGGSTGELFF. In DNA form, the CDR3 reads TGTGCCAGCAGCGCCACAGGGGGAAGCACCGGGGAGCTGTTTTTT.

The rearrangement joins TRBV6-1 to TRBJ1-1; possible D gene TRBD1, 5 bases. The germline V gene encodes CDR1 MNHNS and CDR2 SASEGT. This CDR3 has 13 residues. V was pared by 7 bases and J by 4 bases, with 13 bases between. In DNA, the CDR3 is TGTGCCAGCAACCCCTTGGGGGGCACTGAAGCTTTCTTT. It yields the protein CASNPLGGTEAFF.

The rearrangement uses TRBV9 and TRBJ2-3; D possibly matches TRBD1 or TRBD2 (5 bases each). Germline loops: CDR1 SGDLS, CDR2 YYNGEE. The CDR3 runs to 15 residues. V was shortened by 0 bases and J by 4 bases, with 12 bases between the two germline ends. In DNA, the CDR3 is TGTGCCAGCAGCGTAGGGGGGTTCGTAGCAGATACGCAGTATTTT. It translates to CASSVGGFVADTQYF.

This clonotype showed up just a few times. The gene calls are TRBV3-1 and TRBJ1-1; TRBD1 is a possible D gene (6 bases). The germline V and J ends were trimmed by 5 bases and 6 bases, with 16 bases remaining between them. Looked up from germline, CDR1 is LGHDT and CDR2 is YNNKEL (reference sequence). This CDR3 spans 14 amino acids. The DNA for the CDR3 is TGTGCCAGCAGCTTTTTCGCCAGGGGATCTGAAGCTTTCTTT. It translates to CASSFFARGSEAFF.

V is TRBV30 and J is TRBJ2-7; weak D call: TRBD1 (5 bases). CDR1 is GTSNPN, CDR2 SVGIG, per germline (reference sequence). The CDR3 contains 13 residues. V was shortened by 5 bases and J by 2 bases, with 13 bases between the two germline ends. CDR3 sequence (DNA): TGTGCCTGGGGTCCTGGGGCACCCTACGAGCAGTACTTC. As protein: CAWGPGAPYEQYF.

The chain recombines TRBV12-3 or TRBV12-4 with TRBJ2-5; D is undetermined. The CDR3 length is 12 residues. The V and J ends lost 1 base and 6 bases respectively, with 6 bases between them. The CDR3 is CASSLDSQTQYF. The CDR3, as DNA: TGTGCCAGCAGTTTAGATTCCCAGACCCAGTACTTC.

The chain's CDR3 is CASSTSRVAGGGTGELFF. The CDR3 coding sequence is TGTGCCAGCAGCACCAGTAGGGTAGCGGGAGGGGGGACCGGGGAGCTGTTTTTT. This chain connects TRBV9 to TRBJ2-2, with 11 bases that match TRBD2. The junction had 13 bases not matched to a gene; V was cut back by 4 bases and J by 5 bases. The CDR3 contains 18 residues. Germline values: CDR1 SGDLS, CDR2 YYNGEE.

This clonotype has more than one count but fewer than ten. This rearrangement joins TRBV7-2 to TRBJ2-3; D is ambiguous. The CDR3 is 13 amino acids. V was pared by 2 bases and J by 4 bases, with 7 bases between. Germline values: CDR1 SGHTA, CDR2 FQGNSA. In DNA form, the CDR3 reads TGTGCCAGCAGCTTACAGAGAGCAGATACGCAGTATTTT. It translates to CASSLQRADTQYF.

The chain links TRBV15 to TRBJ2-7, with TRBD1 matching over 8 bases. The CDR3 consists of 14 residues. CDR1 and CDR2 (germline): LNHNV, YYDKDF (reference sequence). Losses at the gene ends were 3 bases for V and 3 bases for J; bases not matched to a gene: 4. The CDR3 nucleotides read TGTGCCACCAGCAGCGGGACAGGTGTCTACGAGCAGTACTTC. Translated, it gives CATSSGTGVYEQYF.

This clonotype was observed a handful of times. The chain links TRBV11-1 to TRBJ2-2, with TRBD2 matching 10 bases. The V segment lost 5 bases and the J segment 1 base; nucleotides outside the gene matches: 10. The CDR3 spans 18 residues. Per germline, CDR1 SGHAT and CDR2 FQDESV (reference sequence). CDR3 bases: TGTGCCAGCAGCCCGACTGTCATAGCGGGAGGGAACACCGGGGAGCTGTTTTTT. This encodes CASSPTVIAGGNTGELFF.

This clonotype was seen only a few times. The chain is built from TRBV6-1 and TRBJ2-7; TRBD1 might be the D (6 bases). The V gene's germline CDR1 is MNHNS and CDR2 SASEGT. V was cut by 4 bases and J by 0 bases, with 19 bases left in between. CDR3 length: 17 amino acids. The CDR3 bases are TGTGCCAGCAGTGCCCAGGACAGCGCCATGAGCTCCTACGAGCAGTACTTC. Its translation: CASSAQDSAMSSYEQYF.

The V call is TRBV9, the J call TRBJ2-1, with 7 bases lining up with TRBD2. The CDR3 is 18 amino acids. Trimming took 1 base from V and 7 from J; bases not matched to a gene: 17. Per the germline V gene, CDR1 is SGDLS and CDR2 is YYNGEE. In nucleotides, the CDR3 is TGTGCCAGCAGCGTAAGAAATGTCGGGCGGGAGCTAAAAAATGAGCAGTTCTTC. As protein: CASSVRNVGRELKNEQFF.

In this sample, this clonotype turned up a few times. The chain has TRBV27 and TRBJ2-5; D possibly corresponds to TRBD2 (6 bases). In germline, CDR1 is MNHEY, CDR2 SMNVEV (reference sequence). V shed 4 bases and J shed 2 bases, with 8 bases lying between them. The CDR3 consists of 13 residues. The CDR3 sequence: CASSSGDQETQYF. The CDR3, as DNA: TGTGCCAGCAGTTCGGGGGATCAAGAGACCCAGTACTTC.

This clonotype has ten or more counts. This rearrangement joins TRBV20-1 to TRBJ2-3; TRBD2 matches at 11 bases. There are 16 residues in the CDR3. Germline values: CDR1 DFQATT, CDR2 SNEGSKA (reference sequence). J lost 2 bases, V lost 1 base, and 5 bases had no gene match. The CDR3 DNA is TGCAGTGCTAGAGGCCAACTAGCGGGAGACACAGATACGCAGTATTTT. Amino acids: CSARGQLAGDTDTQYF.

Ten or more counts support this clonotype. Given a much more abundant clone one base away, this may be a read error. This chain uses TRBV2 with TRBJ2-3; D is unclear. Trimming took 6 bases from V and 11 from J, leaving 15 bases between them. CDR1 SNHLY and CDR2 FYNNEI come from the germline V gene. The CDR3 has 12 residues. The CDR3 sequence: CASSRDFTGQYF. DNA for the CDR3: TGTGCCAGCAGCCGAGACTTTACGGGGCAGTATTTT.

This clonotype was found a few times. This chain links TRBV5-1 with TRBJ1-1; D uncertain. CDR1 SGHRS and CDR2 YFSETQ come from the germline V gene. Trimming took off 0 bases at V and 0 bases at J, with 6 bases between the two ends. The CDR3 is 14 amino acids. The CDR3 DNA is TGCGCCAGCAGCTTGGGCGACCTGAACACTGAAGCTTTCTTT. It is translated as CASSLGDLNTEAFF.

This clonotype was counted at least ten times. The J gene is TRBJ2-3, the V gene TRBV6-1, with D uncertain. The CDR3 has 14 amino acids. V dropped 4 bases and J dropped 4 bases, with 12 bases sitting between them. CDR1 and CDR2 from the germline V gene are MNHNS and SASEGT. The CDR3 here is CASSVLGNADTQYF. DNA of the CDR3: TGTGCCAGCAGTGTGTTGGGAAACGCAGATACGCAGTATTTT.

In this sample, this clonotype turned up a few times. This chain joins TRBV20-1 and TRBJ1-2; D possibly corresponds to TRBD1 (6 bases). Germline values: CDR1 DFQATT, CDR2 SNEGSKA (reference sequence). The CDR3 contains 13 residues. The ends were cut back, 3 bases at V and 8 bases at J, with 16 bases in the middle. CDR3 protein: CSARTTGGNGYTF. CDR3 nucleotides: TGCAGTGCTAGGACGACAGGAGGCAACGGCTACACCTTC.

This clonotype appeared a few times. The V gene is TRBV5-1, the J gene TRBJ2-1; TRBD2 aligns across 11 bases. V was pared by 1 base and J by 3 bases, with 6 bases of the junction left unmatched. This CDR3 has 17 amino acids. CDR1 and CDR2 from the germline V gene are SGHRS and YFSETQ. CDR3 loop: CASSLTPGLAGYNEQFF. The CDR3 nucleotides read TGCGCCAGCAGCTTGACCCCCGGACTAGCGGGCTACAATGAGCAGTTCTTC.